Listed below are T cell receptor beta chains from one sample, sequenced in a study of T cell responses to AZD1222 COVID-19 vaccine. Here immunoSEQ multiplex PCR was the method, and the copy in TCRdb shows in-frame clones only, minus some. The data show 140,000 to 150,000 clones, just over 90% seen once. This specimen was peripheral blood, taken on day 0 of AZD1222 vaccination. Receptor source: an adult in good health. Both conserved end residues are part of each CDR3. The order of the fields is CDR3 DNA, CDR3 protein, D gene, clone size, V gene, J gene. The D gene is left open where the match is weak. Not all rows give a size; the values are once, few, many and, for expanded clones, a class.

cdr3_nt: TGCGCCAGCAGCCCTACAGGAGAAGGCACTGAAGCTTTCTTT
cdr3_aa: CASSPTGEGTEAFF
d_call: NA
clone_size: NA
v_call: TRBV5-1
j_call: TRBJ1-1

cdr3_nt: TGCGCCAGCAGCTCTGGACTAGCGGGAGCCAACGAGCAGTACTTC
cdr3_aa: CASSSGLAGANEQYF
d_call: TRBD2
clone_size: NA
v_call: TRBV5-1
j_call: TRBJ2-7

cdr3_nt: TGTGCCAGCAGCGAAAGCTCTGGAAACACCATATATTTT
cdr3_aa: CASSESSGNTIYF
d_call: NA
clone_size: NA
v_call: TRBV9
j_call: TRBJ1-3

cdr3_nt: TGCGCCAGCAGCCTAACACGGATCAATCAGCCCCAGCATTTT
cdr3_aa: CASSLTRINQPQHF
d_call: NA
clone_size: NA
v_call: TRBV10-2
j_call: TRBJ1-5

cdr3_nt: TGTGCCAGCAGCTCGGCCGGGACTAGCGGACGCACAGATACGCAGTATTTT
cdr3_aa: CASSSAGTSGRTDTQYF
d_call: TRBD2
clone_size: NA
v_call: TRBV7-2
j_call: TRBJ2-3

cdr3_nt: TGCAGTGCTAGAGTAAACACTGAAGCTTTCTTT
cdr3_aa: CSARVNTEAFF
d_call: NA
clone_size: NA
v_call: TRBV20-1
j_call: TRBJ1-1

cdr3_nt: TGTGCCACCAGTGGGGGGAGGGACAGAGGCCACAATGAGCAGTTCTTC
cdr3_aa: CATSGGRDRGHNEQFF
d_call: NA
clone_size: NA
v_call: TRBV24-1
j_call: TRBJ2-1

cdr3_nt: TGTGCCAGCAGTCAACAGATGAACACTGAAGCTTTCTTT
cdr3_aa: CASSQQMNTEAFF
d_call: NA
clone_size: NA
v_call: TRBV14
j_call: TRBJ1-1

cdr3_nt: TGTGCCAGCAGTTACGGGACAAAGGGCTACACCTTC
cdr3_aa: CASSYGTKGYTF
d_call: NA
clone_size: NA
v_call: TRBV6-5
j_call: TRBJ1-2

cdr3_nt: TGTGCCAGCAATGGAGGGAACCAAGAGACCCAGTACTTC
cdr3_aa: CASNGGNQETQYF
d_call: NA
clone_size: NA
v_call: TRBV9
j_call: TRBJ2-5

cdr3_nt: TGCGCCAGCAGCCCGGACAGGGGTTATGGCTACACCTTC
cdr3_aa: CASSPDRGYGYTF
d_call: TRBD1
clone_size: NA
v_call: TRBV5-1
j_call: TRBJ1-2

cdr3_nt: TGTGCCAGCAGCCAATCGAGGGTAACTGAAGCTTTCTTT
cdr3_aa: CASSQSRVTEAFF
d_call: NA
clone_size: NA
v_call: TRBV16
j_call: TRBJ1-1

cdr3_nt: TGTGCCAGCATCAAATTCGGGGGTATGGGGACCGGGGAGCTGTTTTTT
cdr3_aa: CASIKFGGMGTGELFF
d_call: NA
clone_size: NA
v_call: TRBV5-4
j_call: TRBJ2-2

cdr3_nt: TGTGCCAGCAGCTCGACAGGGGGCGACTCTGGCTACACCTTC
cdr3_aa: CASSSTGGDSGYTF
d_call: TRBD1
clone_size: NA
v_call: TRBV13
j_call: TRBJ1-2

cdr3_nt: TGTGCCAGCAGCCCCGGGGAAAAACTGTTTTTT
cdr3_aa: CASSPGEKLFF
d_call: NA
clone_size: NA
v_call: TRBV12-3/TRBV12-4
j_call: TRBJ1-4

cdr3_nt: TGTGCCAGCAGTTCCCAGCAGGTTAACAATCAGCCCCAGCATTTT
cdr3_aa: CASSSQQVNNQPQHF
d_call: NA
clone_size: few
v_call: TRBV21-1
j_call: TRBJ1-5

cdr3_nt: TGTGCCAGCAGGGGAGCGCGGCGCAGCTCCTACAATGAGCAGTTCTTC
cdr3_aa: CASRGARRSSYNEQFF
d_call: NA
clone_size: once
v_call: TRBV6-6
j_call: TRBJ2-1

cdr3_nt: TGTGCCTGGAGACCCCTCAGCGAGTACAATGAGCAGTTCTTC
cdr3_aa: CAWRPLSEYNEQFF
d_call: NA
clone_size: once
v_call: TRBV30
j_call: TRBJ2-1